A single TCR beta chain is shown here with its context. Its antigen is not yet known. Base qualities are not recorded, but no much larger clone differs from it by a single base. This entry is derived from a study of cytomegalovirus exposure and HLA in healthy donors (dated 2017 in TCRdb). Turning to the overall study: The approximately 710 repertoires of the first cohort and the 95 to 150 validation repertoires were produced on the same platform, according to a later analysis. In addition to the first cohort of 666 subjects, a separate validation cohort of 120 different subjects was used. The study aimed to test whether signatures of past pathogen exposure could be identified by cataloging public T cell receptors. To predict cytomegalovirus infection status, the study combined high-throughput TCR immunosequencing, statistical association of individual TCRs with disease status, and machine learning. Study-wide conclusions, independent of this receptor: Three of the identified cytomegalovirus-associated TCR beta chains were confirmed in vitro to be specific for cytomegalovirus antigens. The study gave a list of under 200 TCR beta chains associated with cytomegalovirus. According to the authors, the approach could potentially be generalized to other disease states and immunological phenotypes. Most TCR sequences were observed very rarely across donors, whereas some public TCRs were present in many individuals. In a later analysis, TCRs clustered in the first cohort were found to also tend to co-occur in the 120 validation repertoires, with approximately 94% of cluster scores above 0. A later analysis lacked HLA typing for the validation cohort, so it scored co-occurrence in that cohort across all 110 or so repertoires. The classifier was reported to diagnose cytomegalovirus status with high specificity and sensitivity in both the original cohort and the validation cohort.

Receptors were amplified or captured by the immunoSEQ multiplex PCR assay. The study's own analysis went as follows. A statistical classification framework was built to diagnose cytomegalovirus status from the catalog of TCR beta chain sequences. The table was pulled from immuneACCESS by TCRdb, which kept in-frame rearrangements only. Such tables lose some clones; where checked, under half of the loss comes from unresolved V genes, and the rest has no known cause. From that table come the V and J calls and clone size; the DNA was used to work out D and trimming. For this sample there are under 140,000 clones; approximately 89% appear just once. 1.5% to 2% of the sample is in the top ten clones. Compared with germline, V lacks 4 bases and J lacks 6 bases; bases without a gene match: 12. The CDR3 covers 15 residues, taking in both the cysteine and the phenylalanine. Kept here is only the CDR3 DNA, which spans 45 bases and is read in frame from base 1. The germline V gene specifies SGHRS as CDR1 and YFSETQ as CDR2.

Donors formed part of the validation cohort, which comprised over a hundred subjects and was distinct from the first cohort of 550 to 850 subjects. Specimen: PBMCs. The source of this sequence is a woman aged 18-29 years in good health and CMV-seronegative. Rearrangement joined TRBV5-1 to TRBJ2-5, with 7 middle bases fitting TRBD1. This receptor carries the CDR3 CASSGGLTGSKTQYF. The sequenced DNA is TGCGCCAGCAGCGGAGGCCTGACAGGGTCTAAGACCCAGTACTTC. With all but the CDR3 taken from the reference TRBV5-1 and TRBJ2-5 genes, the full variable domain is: KAGVTQTPRYLIKTRGQQVTLSCSPISGHRSVSWYQQTPGQGLQFLFEYFSETQRNKGNFPGRFSGRQFSNSRSEMNVSTLELGDSALYLCASSGGLTGSKTQYFGPGTRLLVL.